Here is one T cell receptor (beta chain) with its context. What antigen it recognizes has not been identified. Within one base of it there is no much larger clone, and no base qualities were kept. The CDR3 spans 20 residues, from the cysteine through the phenylalanine. Only CDR3 DNA is held: 60 bases, read in frame from base 1. V is pruned by 4 bases and J by 5 bases, leaving 17 bases of the junction without a gene match. Looking up the germline V gene (reference sequence) yields CDR1 LNHDA and CDR2 SQIVND. The library was produced with the immunoSEQ multiplex PCR assay. TCRdb limited this immuneACCESS table to in-frame rearrangements with V and J called. A share of clones is missing; checked studies link under half to unresolved V genes, and the rest is unexplained. The sample yields roughly 120,000 clones; approximately 93% were counted once. The ten largest clones represent about 7.2% of the sample.

The entry originates in a study of control samples from healthy donors and cancer patients (dated by TCRdb to the early 2020s). The receptor was isolated from a woman between 18 and 29 years old in good health. The V gene is TRBV19 and the J gene is TRBJ2-1, and 13 junction bases match TRBD2. The source material was blood. CDR3 protein: CASSTPGAGTSGESDNEQFF. The nucleotides read TGTGCCAGTAGTACCCCCGGGGCCGGGACTAGCGGGGAGAGCGACAATGAGCAGTTCTTC.